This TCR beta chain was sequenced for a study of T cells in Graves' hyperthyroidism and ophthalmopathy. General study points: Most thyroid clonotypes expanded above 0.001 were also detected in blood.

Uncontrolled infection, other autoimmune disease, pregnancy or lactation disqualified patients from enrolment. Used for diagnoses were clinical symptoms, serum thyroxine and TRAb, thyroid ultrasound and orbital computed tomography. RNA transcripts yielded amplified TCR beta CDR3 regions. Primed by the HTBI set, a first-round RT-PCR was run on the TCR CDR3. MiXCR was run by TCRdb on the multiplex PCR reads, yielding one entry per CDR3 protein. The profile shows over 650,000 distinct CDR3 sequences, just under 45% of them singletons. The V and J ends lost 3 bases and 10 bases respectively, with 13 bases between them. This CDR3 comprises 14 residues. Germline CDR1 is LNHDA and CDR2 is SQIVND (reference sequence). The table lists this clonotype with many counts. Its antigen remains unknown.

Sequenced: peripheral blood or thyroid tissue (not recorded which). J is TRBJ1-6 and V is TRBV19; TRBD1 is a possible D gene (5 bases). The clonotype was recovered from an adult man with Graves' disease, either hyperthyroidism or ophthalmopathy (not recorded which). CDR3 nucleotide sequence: TGTGCCAGTAGTATTAAGGGGTTAGGATCACCCCTCCACTTT. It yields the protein CASSIKGLGSPLHF.